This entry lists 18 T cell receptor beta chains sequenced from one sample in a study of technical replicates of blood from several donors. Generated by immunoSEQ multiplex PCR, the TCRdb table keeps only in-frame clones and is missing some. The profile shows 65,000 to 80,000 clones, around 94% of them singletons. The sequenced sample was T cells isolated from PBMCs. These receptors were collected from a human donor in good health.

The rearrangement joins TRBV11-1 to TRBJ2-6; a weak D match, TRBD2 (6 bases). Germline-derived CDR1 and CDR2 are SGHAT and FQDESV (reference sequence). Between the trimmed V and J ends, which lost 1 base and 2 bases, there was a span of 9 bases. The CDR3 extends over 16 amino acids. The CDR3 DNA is TGTGCCAGCAGCTTAGTCGGGAGTACTGGGGCCAACGTCCTGACTTTC. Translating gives CASSLVGSTGANVLTF.

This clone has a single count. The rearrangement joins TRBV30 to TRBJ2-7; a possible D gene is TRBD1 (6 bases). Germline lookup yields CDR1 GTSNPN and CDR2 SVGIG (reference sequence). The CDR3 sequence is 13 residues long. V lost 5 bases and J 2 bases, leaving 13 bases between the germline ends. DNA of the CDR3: TGTGCCTGGGCGCCGGACAGAACCTACGAGCAGTACTTC. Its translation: CAWAPDRTYEQYF.

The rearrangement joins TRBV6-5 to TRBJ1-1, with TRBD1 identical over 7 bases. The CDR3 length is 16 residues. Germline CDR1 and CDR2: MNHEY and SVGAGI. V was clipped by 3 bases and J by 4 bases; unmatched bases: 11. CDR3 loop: CASSYLEGAFGTEAFF. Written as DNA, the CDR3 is TGTGCCAGCAGTTATTTAGAGGGGGCCTTTGGCACTGAAGCTTTCTTT.

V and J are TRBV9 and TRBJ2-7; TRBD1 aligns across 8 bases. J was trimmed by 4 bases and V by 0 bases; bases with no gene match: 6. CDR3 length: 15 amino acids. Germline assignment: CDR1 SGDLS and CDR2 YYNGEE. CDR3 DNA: TGTGCCAGCAGCGTAGGGACAGGGTCCGGGTACGAGCAGTACTTC. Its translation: CASSVGTGSGYEQYF.

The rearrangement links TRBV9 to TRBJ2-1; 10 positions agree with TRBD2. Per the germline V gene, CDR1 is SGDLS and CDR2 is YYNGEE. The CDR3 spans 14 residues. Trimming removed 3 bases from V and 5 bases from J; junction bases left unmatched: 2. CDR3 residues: CASSGTSGNNEQFF. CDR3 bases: TGTGCCAGCAGCGGGACTAGCGGAAACAATGAGCAGTTCTTC.

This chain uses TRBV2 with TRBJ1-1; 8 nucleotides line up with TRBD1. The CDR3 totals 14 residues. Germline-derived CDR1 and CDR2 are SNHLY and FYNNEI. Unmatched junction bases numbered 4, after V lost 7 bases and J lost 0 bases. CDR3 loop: CASTLDRVNTEAFF. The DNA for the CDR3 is TGTGCCAGCACCTTGGACAGGGTGAACACTGAAGCTTTCTTT.

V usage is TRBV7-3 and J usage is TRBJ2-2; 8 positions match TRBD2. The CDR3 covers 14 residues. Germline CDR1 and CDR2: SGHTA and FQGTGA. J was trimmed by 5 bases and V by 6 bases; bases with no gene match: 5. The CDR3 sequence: CASSLTSATGELFF. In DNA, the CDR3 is TGTGCCAGCAGTTTGACTAGCGCGACCGGGGAGCTGTTTTTT.

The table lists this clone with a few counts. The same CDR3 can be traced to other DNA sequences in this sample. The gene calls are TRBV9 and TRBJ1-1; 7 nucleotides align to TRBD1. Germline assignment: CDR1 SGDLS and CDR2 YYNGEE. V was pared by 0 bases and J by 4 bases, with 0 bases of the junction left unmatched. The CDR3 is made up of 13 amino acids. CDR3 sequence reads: CASSVGQGTEAFF. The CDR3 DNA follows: TGTGCCAGCAGCGTAGGACAGGGCACTGAAGCTTTCTTT.

CDR3 sequence: CASILQVNTEAFF. CDR3 coding DNA: TGTGCCAGCATCCTTCAGGTGAACACTGAAGCTTTCTTT. This chain joins TRBV28 and TRBJ1-1; unclear D gene. The germline gives CDR1 MDHEN, CDR2 SYDVKM. The CDR3 spans 13 residues. V gave up 7 bases and J gave up 0 bases, with 9 bases separating them.

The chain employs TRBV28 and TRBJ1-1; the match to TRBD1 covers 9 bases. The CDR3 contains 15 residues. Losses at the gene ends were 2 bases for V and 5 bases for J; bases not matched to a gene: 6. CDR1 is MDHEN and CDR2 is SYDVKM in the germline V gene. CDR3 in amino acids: CASSLGGQGYTEAFF. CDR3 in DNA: TGTGCCAGCAGTTTAGGGGGACAGGGATATACTGAAGCTTTCTTT.

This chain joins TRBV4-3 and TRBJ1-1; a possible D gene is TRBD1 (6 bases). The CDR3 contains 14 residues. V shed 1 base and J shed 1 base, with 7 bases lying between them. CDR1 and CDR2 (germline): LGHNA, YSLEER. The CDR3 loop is CASSQGGGNTEAFF. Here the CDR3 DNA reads TGCGCCAGCAGCCAAGGAGGGGGGAACACTGAAGCTTTCTTT.

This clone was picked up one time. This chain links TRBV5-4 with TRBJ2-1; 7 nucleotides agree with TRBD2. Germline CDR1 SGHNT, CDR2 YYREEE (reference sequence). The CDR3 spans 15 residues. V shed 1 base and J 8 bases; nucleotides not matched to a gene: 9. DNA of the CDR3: TGTGCCAGCAGCTTGAGAGGGAGGGCCCGGGATGAGCAGTTCTTC. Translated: CASSLRGRARDEQFF. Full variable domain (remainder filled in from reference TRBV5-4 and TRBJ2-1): ETGVTQSPTHLIKTRGQQVTLRCSSQSGHNTVSWYQQALGQGPQFIFQYYREEENGRGNFPPRFSGLQFPNYSSELNVNALELDDSALYLCASSLRGRARDEQFFGPGTRLTVL.

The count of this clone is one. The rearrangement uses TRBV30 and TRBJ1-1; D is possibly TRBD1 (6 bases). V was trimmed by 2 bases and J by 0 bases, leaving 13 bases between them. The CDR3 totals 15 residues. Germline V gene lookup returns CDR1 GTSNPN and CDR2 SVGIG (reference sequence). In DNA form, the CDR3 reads TGTGCCTGGAGTATCGGACAGCTCATGAACACTGAAGCTTTCTTT. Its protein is CAWSIGQLMNTEAFF. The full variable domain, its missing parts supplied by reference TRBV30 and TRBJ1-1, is SQTIHQWPATLVQPVGSPLSLECTVEGTSNPNLYWYRQAAGRGLQLLFYSVGIGQISSEVPQNLSASRPQDRQFILSSKKLLLSDSGFYLCAWSIGQLMNTEAFFGQGTRLTVV.

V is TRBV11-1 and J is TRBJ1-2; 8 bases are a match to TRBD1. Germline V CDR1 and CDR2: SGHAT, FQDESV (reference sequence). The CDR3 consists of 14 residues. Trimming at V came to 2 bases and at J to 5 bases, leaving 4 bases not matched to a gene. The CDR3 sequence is CASSLPGGRYGYTF. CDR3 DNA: TGTGCCAGCAGCTTACCAGGGGGCCGATATGGCTACACCTTC.

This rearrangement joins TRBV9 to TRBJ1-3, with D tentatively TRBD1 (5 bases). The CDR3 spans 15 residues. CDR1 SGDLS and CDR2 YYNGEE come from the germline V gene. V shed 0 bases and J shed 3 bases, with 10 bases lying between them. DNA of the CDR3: TGTGCCAGCAGCGTAGAAGGGGTAGGTGGAAACACCATATATTTT. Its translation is CASSVEGVGGNTIYF.

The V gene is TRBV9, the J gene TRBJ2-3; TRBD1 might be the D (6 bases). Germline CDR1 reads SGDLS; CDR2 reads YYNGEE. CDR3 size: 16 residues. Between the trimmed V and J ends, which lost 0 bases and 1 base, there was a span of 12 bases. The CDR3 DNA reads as TGTGCCAGCAGCGTAGGACAGGTCCCACGCACAGATACGCAGTATTTT. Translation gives CASSVGQVPRTDTQYF.

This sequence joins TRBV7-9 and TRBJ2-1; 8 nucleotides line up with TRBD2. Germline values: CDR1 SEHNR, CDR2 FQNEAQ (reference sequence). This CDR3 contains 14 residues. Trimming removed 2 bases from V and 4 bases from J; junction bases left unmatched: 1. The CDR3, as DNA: TGTGCCAGCAGCTTAACTAGCGGTTACAATGAGCAGTTCTTC. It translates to CASSLTSGYNEQFF.

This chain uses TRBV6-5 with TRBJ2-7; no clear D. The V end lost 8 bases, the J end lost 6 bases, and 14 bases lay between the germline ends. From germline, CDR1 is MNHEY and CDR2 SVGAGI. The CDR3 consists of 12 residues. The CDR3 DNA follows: TGTGCCAGCGAAAGTGCGTGGAGCGAGCAGTACTTC. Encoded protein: CASESAWSEQYF.